Below are 9 T cell receptor beta chains sequenced from a single sample in a study of neurological immune-mediated disorders. Each CDR3 protein is one row after TCRdb ran MiXCR on the 5' RACE reads. The sample has about 59,000 distinct CDR3 sequences; approximately 25% are singletons. The sample's time point: technical triplicate 2. Specimen: PBMCs. The receptors come from a man aged 60-69 years with HTLV-1-associated myelopathy (HAM/TSP).

This clonotype occurred many times. J is TRBJ2-1 and V is TRBV7-2, with D uncertain. Germline V gives CDR1 SGHTA, CDR2 FQGNSA. Deletions cut 5 bases from V and 4 bases from J, with 12 bases between. This CDR3 is built from 14 residues. CDR3 in amino acids: CASSQAREYNEQFF. The CDR3 DNA reads TGTGCCAGCAGCCAGGCACGAGAATACAATGAGCAGTTCTTC.

This clonotype was counted ten times or more. The chain couples TRBV3-1 to TRBJ2-3; no reliable D call. The length of the CDR3 is 13 residues. Per germline, CDR1 LGHDT and CDR2 YNNKEL (reference sequence). V was pared by 4 bases and J by 6 bases, with 11 bases between. The CDR3 protein is CASSPGIRDTQYF. The CDR3 coding sequence is TGTGCCAGCAGCCCGGGCATCCGGGATACGCAGTATTTT.

This clonotype was detected a few times. The chain joins TRBV4-1 to TRBJ2-7; a possible D gene is TRBD2 (6 bases). Trimming shortened V by 4 bases and J by 0 bases, and 13 bases separated the two germline ends. There are 15 residues in the CDR3. Germline CDR1 MGHRA, CDR2 YSYEKL. The CDR3 loop is CASSRSWGDSYEQYF. Here the CDR3 DNA reads TGCGCCAGCAGCCGGTCGTGGGGGGACTCCTACGAGCAGTACTTC.

The rearrangement links TRBV24-1 to TRBJ1-5; D may be TRBD1 (5 bases). Trimming removed 6 bases at V and 3 bases at J, with 8 bases between. This CDR3 comprises 13 residues. The germline V gene has CDR1 KGHDR and CDR2 SFDVKD. CDR3 DNA sequence: TGTGCCACCAGTTTGACAGACAATCAGCCCCAGCATTTT. It is translated as CATSLTDNQPQHF.

This clonotype was seen repeatedly, ten times or more. V usage is TRBV14 and J usage is TRBJ2-3; D is uncertain. This CDR3 region has 13 residues. Germline CDR1 and CDR2: SGHDN and FVKESK. V lost 0 bases to trimming and J lost 8 bases, with 9 bases between them. CDR3 amino acids: CASSQDAVITQYF. CDR3 coding DNA: TGTGCCAGCAGCCAAGATGCCGTGATTACGCAGTATTTT. The full variable domain, rest sourced from reference TRBV14 and TRBJ2-3, is EAGVTQFPSHSVIEKGQTVTLRCDPISGHDNLYWYRRVMGKEIKFLLHFVKESKQDESGMPNNRFLAERTGGTYSTLKVQPAELEDSGVYFCASSQDAVITQYFGPGTRLTVL.

This clonotype was counted only a few times. The chain has TRBV12-3 or TRBV12-4 and TRBJ1-2, with D perhaps matching TRBD1 (6 bases). The germline V and J ends were trimmed by 5 bases and 8 bases, with 15 bases remaining between them. The CDR3 is 13 residues long. The CDR3 loop is CASSNTGLGGYTF. DNA of the CDR3: TGTGCCAGCAGTAACACAGGGTTGGGGGGCTACACCTTC.

In its sample, this clonotype was seen many times. This chain links TRBV29-1 with TRBJ1-4; no firm D call. The CDR3 runs 14 residues. The V end was cut by 4 bases, the J end by 7 bases, with 16 bases between. Germline V CDR1 and CDR2: SQVTM, ANQGSEA. CDR3 loop: CSVGPIVTSEKLFF. The CDR3 bases are TGCAGCGTTGGGCCCATTGTTACGAGTGAAAAACTGTTTTTT.

This clonotype was counted ten times or more. Sequence at one end of the junction differs from germline and may be a read error. The V call is TRBV11-3, the J call TRBJ2-7; the D gene is possibly TRBD1 (5 bases). Germline lookup yields CDR1 SGHNT and CDR2 YENEEA. This CDR3 is 13 amino acids long. CDR3 in amino acids: CANSLDSSYEQYF. The DNA of the CDR3 is TGTGCCAACAGCTTAGACAGCTCCTACGAGCAGTACTTC.

This clonotype was counted only a few times. This rearrangement joins TRBV20-1 to TRBJ2-1; TRBD2 might be the D (6 bases). CDR1 DFQATT and CDR2 SNEGSKA come from the germline V gene (reference sequence). This CDR3 has 15 residues. Trimming took 2 bases from V and 3 from J, leaving 14 bases between them. The CDR3 reads CSARSGFGGYNEQFF. As DNA, the CDR3 is TGCAGTGCTAGATCCGGTTTCGGGGGCTACAATGAGCAGTTCTTC.